These 12 T cell receptor beta chains were sequenced from one sample in a study of control samples from healthy donors and cancer patients. Clones were read by immunoSEQ multiplex PCR, and TCRdb kept only the in-frame ones, dropping some. Altogether 140,000 or so clones are present, more than 90% being singletons, with the ten largest covering 3% to 3.5%. What was sequenced was blood. The receptors stem from a man younger than 45 in good health.

This sequence joins TRBV4-2 and TRBJ2-1; possibly TRBD2 for D (5 bases). There are 15 residues in the CDR3. With 6 bases removed from V and 2 bases from J, the gap between germline ends came to 14 bases. Germline loops: CDR1 LGHNA, CDR2 YNFKEQ. In nucleotides, the CDR3 is TGTGCCAGCAGACTCGGACTCCGGGCCTACAATGAGCAGTTCTTC. Protein product: CASRLGLRAYNEQFF.

The chain links TRBV29-1 to TRBJ2-7; a weak D match, TRBD1 (6 bases). The germline V gene has CDR1 SQVTM and CDR2 ANQGSEA. V lost 3 bases, J lost 2 bases, and 11 bases lay in between. CDR3 length: 13 amino acids. CDR3 coding DNA: TGCAGCGTTGAGGACAGAACAACCTACGAGCAGTACTTC. Amino acid sequence: CSVEDRTTYEQYF.

The chain employs TRBV30 and TRBJ1-1; D unresolved. There are 12 residues in the CDR3. V gave up 2 bases and J gave up 4 bases, with 8 bases separating them. Germline V gives CDR1 GTSNPN, CDR2 SVGIG (reference sequence). CDR3 amino acids: CAWSLKGTEAFF. Here the CDR3 DNA reads TGTGCCTGGAGTCTCAAGGGCACTGAAGCTTTCTTT. Supplemented by reference TRBV30 and TRBJ1-1, the full variable domain reads SQTIHQWPATLVQPVGSPLSLECTVEGTSNPNLYWYRQAAGRGLQLLFYSVGIGQISSEVPQNLSASRPQDRQFILSSKKLLLSDSGFYLCAWSLKGTEAFFGQGTRLTVV.

This sequence joins TRBV10-3 and TRBJ2-3; D gene unclear. Germline V CDR1 and CDR2: ENHRY, SYGVKD. The CDR3 has 12 amino acids. Trimming pared 8 bases from V and 6 bases from J, leaving 12 bases between. CDR3 in DNA: TGTGCCATCGGCCCCACCCCGGATACGCAGTATTTT. Protein: CAIGPTPDTQYF.

The chain recombines TRBV27 with TRBJ1-1, with D perhaps TRBD1 (5 bases). V gave up 0 bases and J gave up 0 bases, with 11 bases separating them. Germline CDR1 reads MNHEY; CDR2 reads SMNVEV (reference sequence). This CDR3 contains 16 residues. This CDR3 is CASSLSEGVMNTEAFF. CDR3 nucleotide sequence: TGTGCCAGCAGTTTATCTGAAGGGGTAATGAACACTGAAGCTTTCTTT.

The chain joins TRBV5-1 to TRBJ2-6; tentatively, D is TRBD1 (5 bases). The germline gives CDR1 SGHRS, CDR2 YFSETQ. The CDR3 consists of 18 residues. V dropped 0 bases and J dropped 0 bases, with 13 bases sitting between them. The chain's CDR3 is CASSLGAGRSSGANVLTF. For the CDR3, the DNA is TGCGCCAGCAGCTTGGGGGCAGGGCGGTCCTCTGGGGCCAACGTCCTGACTTTC.

This rearrangement joins TRBV19 to TRBJ1-1; no definite D call. The CDR3 totals 15 residues. Deletions cut 3 bases from V and 1 base from J, with 12 bases between. The germline gives CDR1 LNHDA, CDR2 SQIVND (reference sequence). For the CDR3, the DNA is TGTGCCAGTAGTATTGATGGGAGTGGGAACACTGAAGCTTTCTTT. Protein: CASSIDGSGNTEAFF.

The J gene is TRBJ2-1, the V gene TRBV7-6; 14 positions match TRBD2. This CDR3 spans 16 amino acids. The V segment lost 4 bases and the J segment 2 bases; nucleotides outside the gene matches: 1. Germline V CDR1 and CDR2: SGHVS, FNYEAQ. CDR3 region: CASSWTSGGPYNEQFF. The CDR3 nucleotides are TGTGCCAGCAGCTGGACTAGCGGGGGGCCCTACAATGAGCAGTTCTTC.

The chain couples TRBV9 to TRBJ1-2, with 7 bases identical to TRBD1. The CDR3 is made up of 14 amino acids. Per the germline V gene, CDR1 is SGDLS and CDR2 is YYNGEE. V gave up 4 bases and J gave up 2 bases; unmatched junction bases: 5. CDR3 protein: CASSRQGPNYGYTF. CDR3 in DNA: TGTGCCAGCAGCCGACAGGGACCCAACTATGGCTACACCTTC.

The J gene is TRBJ1-5, the V gene TRBV7-2, with D possibly matching TRBD1 (5 bases). V dropped 0 bases and J dropped 0 bases, with 21 bases sitting between them. Germline CDR1 reads SGHTA; CDR2 reads FQGNSA. This CDR3 comprises 20 residues. The CDR3 nucleotides are TGTGCCAGCAGCTTAGCCGACAGCCCCTCTAGGCGTTATAGCAATCAGCCCCAGCATTTT. Its protein is CASSLADSPSRRYSNQPQHF.

The chain combines TRBV14 with TRBJ2-2; a weak D match, TRBD1 (5 bases). Germline V CDR1 and CDR2: SGHDN, FVKESK. Trimming shortened V by 3 bases and J by 0 bases, and 17 bases separated the two germline ends. The CDR3 is 18 amino acids. The CDR3 loop reads CASSQDNFRRANTGELFF. As DNA, the CDR3 is TGTGCCAGCAGCCAGGACAATTTCAGGAGAGCGAACACCGGGGAGCTGTTTTTT.

The chain combines TRBV3-1 (or the pseudogene TRBV3-2) with TRBJ2-7; 11 nucleotides agree with TRBD2. CDR3 size: 16 residues. After removal of 3 bases from V and 0 bases from J, the junction contained 4 bases not matched to a gene. In germline, CDR1 is LGHDT, CDR2 YNNKEL (reference sequence). Here the CDR3 reads CASSQYSGGASYEQYF. CDR3 nucleotide sequence: TGTGCCAGCAGCCAGTATAGCGGGGGGGCCTCCTACGAGCAGTACTTC.